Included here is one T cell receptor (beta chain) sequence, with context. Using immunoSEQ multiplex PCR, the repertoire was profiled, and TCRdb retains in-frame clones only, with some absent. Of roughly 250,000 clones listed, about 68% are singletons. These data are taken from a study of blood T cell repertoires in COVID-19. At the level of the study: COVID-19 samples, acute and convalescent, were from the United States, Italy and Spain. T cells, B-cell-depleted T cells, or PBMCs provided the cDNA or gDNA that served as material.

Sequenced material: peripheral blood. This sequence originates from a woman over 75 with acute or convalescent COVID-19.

The CDR3 DNA reads TGTGCCAGCAGACTGGGCCACGAGCAGTACTTC. Protein product: CASRLGHEQYF. V and J are TRBV3-1 (or the pseudogene TRBV3-2) and TRBJ2-7; D remains unclear. From germline, CDR1 is LGHDT and CDR2 YNNKEL (reference sequence). The CDR3 has 11 amino acids. With 6 bases removed from V and 5 bases from J, the gap between germline ends came to 8 bases.